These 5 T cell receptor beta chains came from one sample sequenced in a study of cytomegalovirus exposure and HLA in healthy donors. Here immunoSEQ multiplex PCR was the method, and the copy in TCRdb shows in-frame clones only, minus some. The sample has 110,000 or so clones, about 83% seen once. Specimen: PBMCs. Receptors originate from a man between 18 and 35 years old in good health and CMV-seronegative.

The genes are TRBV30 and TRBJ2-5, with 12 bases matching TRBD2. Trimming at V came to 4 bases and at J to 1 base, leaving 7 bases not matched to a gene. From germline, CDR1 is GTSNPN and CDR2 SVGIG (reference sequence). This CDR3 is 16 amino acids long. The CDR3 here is CAWTGLAGSSQETQYF. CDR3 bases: TGTGCCTGGACGGGACTAGCGGGTTCCAGCCAAGAGACCCAGTACTTC.

In DNA, the CDR3 is TGCGCCAGCAGCTCTCTCAGCCTGGGACAAAGTTACAATGAGCAGTTCTTC. Its translation is CASSSLSLGQSYNEQFF. The chain joins TRBV5-1 to TRBJ2-1; D may be TRBD1 (6 bases). The V end lost 3 bases, the J end lost 4 bases, and 20 bases lay between the germline ends. This CDR3 is 17 amino acids long. Germline V gene data show CDR1 as SGHRS and CDR2 as YFSETQ. Full variable domain (missing parts from reference TRBV5-1 and TRBJ2-1): KAGVTQTPRYLIKTRGQQVTLSCSPISGHRSVSWYQQTPGQGLQFLFEYFSETQRNKGNFPGRFSGRQFSNSRSEMNVSTLELGDSALYLCASSSLSLGQSYNEQFFGPGTRLTVL.

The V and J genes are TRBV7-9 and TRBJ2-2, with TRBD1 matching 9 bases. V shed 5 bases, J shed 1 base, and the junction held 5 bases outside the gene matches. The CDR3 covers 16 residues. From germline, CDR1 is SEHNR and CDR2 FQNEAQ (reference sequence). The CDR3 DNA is TGTGCCAGCAGCCTCACGGGACAGGGGAACACCGGGGAGCTGTTTTTT. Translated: CASSLTGQGNTGELFF.

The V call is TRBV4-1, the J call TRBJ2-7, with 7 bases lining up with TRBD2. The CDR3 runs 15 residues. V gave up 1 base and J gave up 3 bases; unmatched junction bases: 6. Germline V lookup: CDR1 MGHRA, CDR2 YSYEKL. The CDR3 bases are TGCGCCAGCAGCCAAGTCGGCGGGAGCAACTACGAGCAGTACTTC. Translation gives CASSQVGGSNYEQYF.

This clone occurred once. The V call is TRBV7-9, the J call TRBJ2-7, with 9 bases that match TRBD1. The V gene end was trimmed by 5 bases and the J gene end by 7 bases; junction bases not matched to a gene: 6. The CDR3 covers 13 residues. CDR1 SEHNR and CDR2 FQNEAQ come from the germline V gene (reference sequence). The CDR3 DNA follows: TGTGCCAGCAGCCCAGGGACAGGGAGGGAGCAGTACTTC. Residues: CASSPGTGREQYF.